This TCR beta chain was observed in a study of shared clonotypes between healthy human individuals. Study context: The study enrolled two women and a few men aged 18 to 49.

At deep level, the assay was performed. Clones were read by immunoSEQ multiplex PCR, and TCRdb kept only the in-frame ones, dropping some. Altogether around 1.5 million clones are present, under 99% being singletons, with the ten largest covering 0.4% to 0.45%. Germline CDR1 is SGHNT and CDR2 is YENEEA. Germline trimming cut 5 bases from V and 5 bases from J; bases unmatched to any gene: 13. This CDR3 has 19 residues. V usage is TRBV11-3 and J usage is TRBJ2-1, with 15 bases lining up with TRBD2. The receptor's source is a man aged 25-40 years in good health. The sample comprised naive CD4+ T cells sorted from blood. Subset described: CD45RA+ positively selected. CDR3 coding DNA: TGTGCCAGCAGCAAAAAGCTGGGACTAGCGGGAGGTGGGGACAATGAGCAGTTCTTC. Translating it yields CASSKKLGLAGGGDNEQFF.